This T cell receptor (beta chain) stems from a study of blood T cell repertoires in COVID-19. Turning to the study itself: Specimens from acute and convalescent COVID-19 originated in the United States, Italy and Spain.

Original processing notes: By means of reference gene primer amplification, nucleated cell counts were estimated. Sequenced by immunoSEQ multiplex PCR; TCRdb stores in-frame clones only, minus some. The V and J calls and clone size are taken from that table; D and trimming were inferred from the DNA. The sample consists of approximately 80,000 clones, about 83% of them appearing once. This CDR3 region has 12 residues. The germline V gene has CDR1 SQVTM and CDR2 ANQGSEA. This TCR was sampled from a woman in her seventies with acute or convalescent COVID-19. The sequencing sample was made of peripheral blood. The gene calls are TRBV29-1 and TRBJ1-6; a weak D match, TRBD1 (6 bases). CDR3 nucleotide sequence: TGCGCGGGGGGCAGGGATGATTCACCCCTCCACTTT. It codes for CAGGRDDSPLHF.